The 11 T cell receptor beta chains below come from one sample, sequenced in a study of T cell repertoires in cytomegalovirus infection. TCRdb re-called the reads through MiXCR, storing one row per CDR3 protein. This table has 150,000 to 200,000 distinct CDR3 sequences, over 15% appearing once. The sequencing sample was made of CD8+ T cells from PBMCs. The receptors were sampled from a human donor in good health (CMV status not recorded). Some clones in this sample may be carry-over from other donors' samples.

This rearrangement joins TRBV6-6 to TRBJ2-4; D is possibly TRBD2 (6 bases). The CDR3 has 19 residues. Germline CDR1 and CDR2: MNHNY and SVGAGI (reference sequence). Trimming shortened V by 0 bases and J by 3 bases, and 21 bases separated the two germline ends. DNA for the CDR3: TGTGCCAGCAGTTACTCACCGGCCGGGGAGGTGTTTGGCAAAAACATTCAGTACTTC. Protein sequence: CASSYSPAGEVFGKNIQYF.

The rearrangement joins TRBV7-9 to TRBJ2-1; D tentatively fits TRBD1 or TRBD2 (5 bases each). The CDR3 loop spans 16 amino acids. Germline CDR1 SEHNR, CDR2 FQNEAQ (reference sequence). V was clipped by 4 bases and J by 0 bases, with 13 bases between them. The CDR3 bases are TGTGCCAGCAGCTCGGGACCCGTGAGCTCCTACAATGAGCAGTTCTTC. Protein sequence: CASSSGPVSSYNEQFF.

This clonotype was picked up a small number of times. The germline gene is not matched at one end of the junction; a read error may be the cause. The V gene is TRBV28, the J gene TRBJ2-7, with D uncertain. The germline gives CDR1 MDHEN, CDR2 SYDVKM. The CDR3 has 17 residues. The CDR3 spells CASSSPIRRTGSYGQYF. The DNA of the CDR3 is TGTGCCAGCAGTTCCCCGATCCGAAGGACGGGTTCCTACGGGCAGTACTTC.

The V gene is TRBV29-1, the J gene TRBJ1-2; D is unresolved. The germline V and J ends were trimmed by 0 bases and 5 bases, with 7 bases remaining between them. CDR1 and CDR2 from the germline V gene are SQVTM and ANQGSEA. This CDR3 has 12 residues. The CDR3 loop is CSVEDEGYGYTF. Here the CDR3 DNA reads TGCAGCGTTGAAGATGAAGGATATGGCTACACCTTC. Supplemented by reference TRBV29-1 and TRBJ1-2, the full variable domain reads SAVISQKPSRDICQRGTSLTIQCQVDSQVTMMFWYRQQPGQSLTLIATANQGSEATYESGFVIDKFPISRPNLTFSTLTVSNMSPEDSSIYLCSVEDEGYGYTFGSGTRLTVV.

This chain connects TRBV7-6 to TRBJ1-1; 7 bases agree with TRBD1. Germline V lookup: CDR1 SGHVS, CDR2 FNYEAQ. The CDR3 loop spans 14 amino acids. V gave up 4 bases and J gave up 5 bases; unmatched junction bases: 7. CDR3 region: CASSSRTGVTEAFF. CDR3 coding DNA: TGTGCCAGCAGCTCCCGTACAGGGGTTACTGAAGCTTTCTTT.

The chain uses TRBV20-1 and TRBJ2-1; the match to TRBD2 covers 8 bases. The V and J ends lost 1 base and 5 bases, in that order; junction bases with no gene match: 7. Germline lookup yields CDR1 DFQATT and CDR2 SNEGSKA (reference sequence). CDR3 length equals 15 residues. CDR3 loop: CSARAQREPDNEQFF. The CDR3 coding sequence is TGCAGTGCTAGAGCACAGCGGGAGCCCGACAATGAGCAGTTCTTC.

This clonotype was detected a few times. J is TRBJ1-2 and V is TRBV28; D unclear. The CDR3 extends over 14 amino acids. Trimming took 4 bases from V and 0 from J, leaving 9 bases between them. Germline loops: CDR1 MDHEN, CDR2 SYDVKM. DNA of the CDR3: TGTGCCAGCAGTTCCTTCGGGGCTAACTATGGCTACACCTTC. Translating it yields CASSSFGANYGYTF.

This clonotype was picked up a small number of times. The rearrangement joins TRBV11-2 to TRBJ1-1, with TRBD1 matching 8 bases. This CDR3 has 16 residues. CDR1 is SGHAT and CDR2 is FQNNGV in the germline V gene. V lost 3 bases, J lost 6 bases, and 12 bases stayed unmatched. The CDR3 nucleotides read TGTGCCAGCAGCTTTCGGGGACAGGACCTCTGGGCTGAAGCTTTCTTT. Translated: CASSFRGQDLWAEAFF. Complete variable domain (other parts from reference TRBV11-2 and TRBJ1-1): EAGVAQSPRYKIIEKRQSVAFWCNPISGHATLYWYQQILGQGPKLLIQFQNNGVVDDSQLPKDRFSAERLKGVDSTLKIQPAKLEDSAVYLCASSFRGQDLWAEAFFGQGTRLTVV.

This clonotype was counted at least ten times. The chain links TRBV29-1 to TRBJ2-5; 8 positions match TRBD1. Trimming removed 1 base from V and 5 bases from J; junction bases left unmatched: 12. There are 16 residues in the CDR3. Germline V gene data show CDR1 as SQVTM and CDR2 as ANQGSEA. The CDR3 region has the DNA TGCAGCGTTGAAGGGGCCGCGACCAGGGGGCGGGAGACCCAGTACTTC. Translation gives CSVEGAATRGRETQYF.

This clonotype was seen a few times. The chain carries TRBV7-2 and TRBJ1-1; no reliable D call. This CDR3 region has 16 residues. V was cut by 5 bases and J by 4 bases, with 20 bases left in between. CDR1 and CDR2 (germline): SGHTA, FQGNSA. CDR3 DNA sequence: TGTGCCAGCAGCACCGGGGTTGGGGAAGAGGGCACTGAAGCTTTCTTT. Encoded protein: CASSTGVGEEGTEAFF.

The chain combines TRBV5-6 with TRBJ1-5; the D gene is possibly TRBD1 (6 bases). The CDR3 consists of 14 residues. Germline V lookup: CDR1 SGHDT, CDR2 YYEEEE. The V end was cut by 4 bases, the J end by 7 bases, with 15 bases between. The CDR3 DNA is TGTGCCAGCAGCATACTCAGGGGTAACCAGCCCCAGCATTTT. This gives the protein CASSILRGNQPQHF.